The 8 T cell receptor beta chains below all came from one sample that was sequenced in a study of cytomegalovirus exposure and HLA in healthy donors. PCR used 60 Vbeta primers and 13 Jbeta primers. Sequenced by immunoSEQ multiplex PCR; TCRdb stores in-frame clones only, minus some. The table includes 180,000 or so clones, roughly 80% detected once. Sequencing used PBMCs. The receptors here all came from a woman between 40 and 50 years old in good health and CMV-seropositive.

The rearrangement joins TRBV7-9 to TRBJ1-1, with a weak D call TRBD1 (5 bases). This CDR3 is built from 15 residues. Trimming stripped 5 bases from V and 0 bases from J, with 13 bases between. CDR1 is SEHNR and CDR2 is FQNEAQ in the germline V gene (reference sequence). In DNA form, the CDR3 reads TGTGCCAGCAGCCCAGGGTACGGTATGAACACTGAAGCTTTCTTT. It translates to CASSPGYGMNTEAFF.

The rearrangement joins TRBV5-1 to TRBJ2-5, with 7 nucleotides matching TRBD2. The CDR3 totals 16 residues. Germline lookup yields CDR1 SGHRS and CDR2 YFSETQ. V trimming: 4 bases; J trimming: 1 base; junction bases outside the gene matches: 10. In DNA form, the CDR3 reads TGCGCCAGCAGCCCGTGGGGGGGGTCGACCCAAGAGACCCAGTACTTC. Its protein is CASSPWGGSTQETQYF.

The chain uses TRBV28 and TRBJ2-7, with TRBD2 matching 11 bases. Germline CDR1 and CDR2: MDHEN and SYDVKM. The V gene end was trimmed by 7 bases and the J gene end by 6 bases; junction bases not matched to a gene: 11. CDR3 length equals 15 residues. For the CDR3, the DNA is TGTGCCAGCACAATCTCCCCACTAGCGGGAGCCGAGCAGTACTTC. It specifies CASTISPLAGAEQYF.

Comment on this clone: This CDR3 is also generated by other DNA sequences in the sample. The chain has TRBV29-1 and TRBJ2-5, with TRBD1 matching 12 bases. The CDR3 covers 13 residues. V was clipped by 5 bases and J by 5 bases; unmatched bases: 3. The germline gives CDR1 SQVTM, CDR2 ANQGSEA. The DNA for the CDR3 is TGCAGCGTTACCGGGACAGGGGGCGAGACCCAGTACTTC. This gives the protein CSVTGTGGETQYF.

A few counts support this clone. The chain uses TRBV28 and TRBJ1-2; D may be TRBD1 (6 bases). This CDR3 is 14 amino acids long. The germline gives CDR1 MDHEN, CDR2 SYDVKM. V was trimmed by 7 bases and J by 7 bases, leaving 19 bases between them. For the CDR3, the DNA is TGTGCCAGCACCTCACCCGGGGGGCATAGTGGCTACACCTTC. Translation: CASTSPGGHSGYTF.

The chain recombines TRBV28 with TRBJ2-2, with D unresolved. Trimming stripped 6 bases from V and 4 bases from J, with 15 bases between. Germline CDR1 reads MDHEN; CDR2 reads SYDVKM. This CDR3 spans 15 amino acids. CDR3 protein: CASSPGSLTTGELFF. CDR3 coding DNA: TGTGCCAGCAGCCCCGGGTCCCTGACCACCGGGGAGCTGTTTTTT.

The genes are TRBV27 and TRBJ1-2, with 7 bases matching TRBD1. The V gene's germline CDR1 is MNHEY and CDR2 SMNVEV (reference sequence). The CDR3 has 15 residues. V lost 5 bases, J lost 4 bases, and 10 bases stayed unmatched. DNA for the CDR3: TGTGCCAGCAGTGTCCTCCGGGACAGTATCTATGGCTACACCTTC. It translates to CASSVLRDSIYGYTF.

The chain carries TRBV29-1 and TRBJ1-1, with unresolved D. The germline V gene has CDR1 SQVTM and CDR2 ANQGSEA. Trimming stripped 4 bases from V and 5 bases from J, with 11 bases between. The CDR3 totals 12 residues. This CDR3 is CSVVRVETEAFF. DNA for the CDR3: TGCAGCGTTGTGAGGGTAGAAACTGAAGCTTTCTTT.